These T cell receptor beta chains were read from a single sample in a study of cytomegalovirus exposure and HLA in healthy donors. TCRdb's copy holds only in-frame clones and misses some; the assay was immunoSEQ multiplex PCR. The sample carries approximately 270,000 clones, 80% recorded once. The sequencing sample was made of PBMCs. The receptors originated from a girl aged 2 to 9 in good health and CMV-seronegative. The CDR3 runs from the conserved cysteine through the conserved F or W.

j_call	v_call	cdr3_aa
TRBJ2-1	TRBV19	CASNDGEGSNEQFF
TRBJ1-1	TRBV12-2	CASRLGGWGQTGTEAFF
TRBJ1-2	TRBV28	CASSSPGQGRANYGYTF
TRBJ2-3	TRBV11-2	CASSLQPRDRSTDTQYF
TRBJ1-2	TRBV1	CTSSFVHPDYGYTF
TRBJ2-3	TRBV4-1	CASSQPLAGGGDTQYF
TRBJ1-5	TRBV28	CASSSPGTGPNQPQHF
TRBJ2-7	TRBV6-6	CASQGGPDPEQYF
TRBJ2-7	TRBV6-1	CASSRDGGTYEQYF
TRBJ2-7	TRBV7-6	CASSQKPTRRVFEQYF
TRBJ2-7	TRBV11-2	CASKIAGAYEQYF
TRBJ2-1	TRBV27	CASSLSPNNEQFF
TRBJ1-2	TRBV11-3	CASSPRGSKGGYTF
TRBJ2-5	TRBV5-4	CASSAGTEETQYF
TRBJ1-1	TRBV29-1	CSVQTGSTEAFF
TRBJ1-1	TRBV5-1	CASSFTGNTEAFF
TRBJ2-4	TRBV6-5	CASSLRTGSNIQYF
TRBJ2-3	TRBV5-1	CASSPRTSRSTDTQYF
TRBJ1-6	TRBV30	CAWSVSSPLHF
TRBJ2-1	TRBV6-1	CASSYSYNEQFF
TRBJ2-7	TRBV5-4	CASSLGLAEQYF
TRBJ2-1	TRBV6-1	CASRSGRAYNEQFF
TRBJ1-1	TRBV6-6	CASSNPGQWNTEAFF
TRBJ1-1	TRBV18	CASSLSRDTEAFF
TRBJ2-5	TRBV4-2	CASSQDSTGTQYF
TRBJ2-3	TRBV23-1	CASSQRTSPISTDTQYF
TRBJ1-5	TRBV30	CAWSGGIASNQPQHF
TRBJ2-2	TRBV19	CASRQGGNTGELFF
TRBJ2-7	TRBV7-9	CASSLGYSRALNEQYF
TRBJ2-7	TRBV6-5	CASSKAGTSYEQYF
TRBJ2-1	TRBV6-6	CASSFSGASYNEQFF
TRBJ1-2	TRBV30	CAWASGQKYGYTF
TRBJ1-1	TRBV15	CATSKWTGRATEAFF
TRBJ2-5	TRBV5-4	CASSRVLRDRGGETQYF
TRBJ1-4	TRBV9	CASSRGGAFEKLFF
TRBJ2-2	TRBV2	CASSLTGRTGELFF
TRBJ2-2	TRBV30	CAWGQGRVIGELFF
TRBJ2-7	TRBV2	CASSGWGGEQYF
TRBJ1-1	TRBV28	CASSPGTGLAEAFF
TRBJ2-7	TRBV5-1	CASSLPGQGIYEQYF
TRBJ2-5	TRBV11-2	CASSWTSGSTETQYF
TRBJ1-5	TRBV7-9	CASSLTGWGNQPQHF
TRBJ2-3	TRBV5-1	CASSLLGGAGDTQYF
TRBJ2-5	TRBV5-4	CASSTRTGAETQYF
TRBJ2-3	TRBV5-4	CASSLDKRQTDTQYF
TRBJ1-1	TRBV11-2	CASSLSPGWVARTEAFF
TRBJ2-1	TRBV6-5	CASSHGQELYNEQFF
TRBJ2-7	TRBV7-9	CASSLGTSVYLRQYF
TRBJ2-3	TRBV7-9	CASSFAGRTDTQYF
TRBJ2-2	TRBV28	CASGTWTGTGELFF
TRBJ2-1	TRBV5-1	CASSLGVNNEQFF
TRBJ1-1	TRBV7-9	CASSLGGAEAFF
TRBJ1-5	TRBV19	CASSNKGPRNQPQHF